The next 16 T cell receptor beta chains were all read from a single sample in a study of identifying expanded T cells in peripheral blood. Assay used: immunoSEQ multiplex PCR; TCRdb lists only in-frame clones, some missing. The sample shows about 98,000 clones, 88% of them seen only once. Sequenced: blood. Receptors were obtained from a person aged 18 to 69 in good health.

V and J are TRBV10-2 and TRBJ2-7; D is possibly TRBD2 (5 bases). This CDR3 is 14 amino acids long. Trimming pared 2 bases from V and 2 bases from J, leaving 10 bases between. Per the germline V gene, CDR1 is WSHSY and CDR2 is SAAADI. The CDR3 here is CASSERTGTYEQYF. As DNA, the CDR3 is TGCGCCAGCAGTGAGCGGACTGGGACCTACGAGCAGTACTTC.

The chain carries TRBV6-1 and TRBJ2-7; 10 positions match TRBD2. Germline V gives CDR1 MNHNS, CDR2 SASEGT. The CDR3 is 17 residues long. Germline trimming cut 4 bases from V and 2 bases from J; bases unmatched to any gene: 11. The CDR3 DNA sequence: TGTGCCAGCAGTGGGGGGGATAGCGGGAGGCCCACCTACGAGCAGTACTTC. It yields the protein CASSGGDSGRPTYEQYF.

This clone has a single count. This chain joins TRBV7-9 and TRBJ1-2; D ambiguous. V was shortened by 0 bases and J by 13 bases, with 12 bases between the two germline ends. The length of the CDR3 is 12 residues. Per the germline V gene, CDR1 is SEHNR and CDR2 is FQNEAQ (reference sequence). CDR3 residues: CASSLAEARCTF. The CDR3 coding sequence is TGTGCCAGCAGCTTAGCAGAAGCCCGATGCACCTTC.

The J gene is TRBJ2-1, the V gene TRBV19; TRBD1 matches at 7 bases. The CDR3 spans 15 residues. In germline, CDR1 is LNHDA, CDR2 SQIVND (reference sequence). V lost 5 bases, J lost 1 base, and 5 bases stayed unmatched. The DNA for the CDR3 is TGTGCCAGTAGTGACAGGGCATTATCCTACAATGAGCAGTTCTTC. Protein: CASSDRALSYNEQFF.

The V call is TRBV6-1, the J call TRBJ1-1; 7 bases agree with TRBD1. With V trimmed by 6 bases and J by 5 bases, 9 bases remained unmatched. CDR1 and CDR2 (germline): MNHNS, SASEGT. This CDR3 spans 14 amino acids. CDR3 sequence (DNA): TGTGCCAGCAGGCATGACAGGGTCGGGACTGAAGCTTTCTTT. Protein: CASRHDRVGTEAFF.

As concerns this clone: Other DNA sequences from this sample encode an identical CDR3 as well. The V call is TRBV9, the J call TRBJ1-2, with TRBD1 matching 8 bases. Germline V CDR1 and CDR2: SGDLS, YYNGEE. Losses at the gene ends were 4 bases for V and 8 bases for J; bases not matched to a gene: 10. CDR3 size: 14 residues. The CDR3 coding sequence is TGTGCCAGCAGCCCACTCGACAGGGGTGGGGGCTACACCTTC. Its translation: CASSPLDRGGGYTF. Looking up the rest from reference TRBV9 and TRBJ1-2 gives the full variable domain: DSGVTQTPKHLITATGQRVTLRCSPRSGDLSVYWYQQSLDQGLQFLIQYYNGEERAKGNILERFSAQQFPDLHSELNLSSLELGDSALYFCASSPLDRGGGYTFGSGTRLTVV.

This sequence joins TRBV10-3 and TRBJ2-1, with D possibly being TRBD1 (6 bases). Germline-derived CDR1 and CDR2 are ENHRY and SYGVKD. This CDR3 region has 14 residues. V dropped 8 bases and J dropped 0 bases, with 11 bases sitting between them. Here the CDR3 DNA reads TGTGCCATCCAGGACAGCTACTCCTACAATGAGCAGTTCTTC. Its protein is CAIQDSYSYNEQFF.

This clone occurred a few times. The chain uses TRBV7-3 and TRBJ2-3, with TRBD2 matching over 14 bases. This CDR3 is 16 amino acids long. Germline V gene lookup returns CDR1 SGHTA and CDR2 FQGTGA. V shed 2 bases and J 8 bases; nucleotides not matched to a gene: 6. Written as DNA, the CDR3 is TGTGCCAGCAGCTTACTAGGGACTAGCGGGGGTGGTACGCAGTATTTT. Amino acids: CASSLLGTSGGGTQYF.

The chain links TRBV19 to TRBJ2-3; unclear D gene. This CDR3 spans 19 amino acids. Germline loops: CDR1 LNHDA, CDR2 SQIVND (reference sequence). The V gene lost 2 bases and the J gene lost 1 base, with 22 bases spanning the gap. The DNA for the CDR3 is TGTGCCAGTAGTATATATCCACTTTCCCCGGGTCTCGGCACAGATACGCAGTATTTT. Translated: CASSIYPLSPGLGTDTQYF.

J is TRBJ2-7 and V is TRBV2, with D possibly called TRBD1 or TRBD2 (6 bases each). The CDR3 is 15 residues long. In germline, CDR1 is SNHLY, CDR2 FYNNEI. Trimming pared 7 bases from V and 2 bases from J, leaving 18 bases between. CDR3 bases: TGTGCCAGCAAGGAGGGGGTGATTACCACCTACGAGCAGTACTTC. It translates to CASKEGVITTYEQYF.

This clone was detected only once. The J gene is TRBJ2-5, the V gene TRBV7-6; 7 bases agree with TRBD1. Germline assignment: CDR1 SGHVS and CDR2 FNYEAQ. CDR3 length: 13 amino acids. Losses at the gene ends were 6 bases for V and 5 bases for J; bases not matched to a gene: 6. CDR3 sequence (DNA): TGTGCCAGCAGTCAAGGGGGCCAGGAGACCCAGTACTTC. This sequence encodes CASSQGGQETQYF.

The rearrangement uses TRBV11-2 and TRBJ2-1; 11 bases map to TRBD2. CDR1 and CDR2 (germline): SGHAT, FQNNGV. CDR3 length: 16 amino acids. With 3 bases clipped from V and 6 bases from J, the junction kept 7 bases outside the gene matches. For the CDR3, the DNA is TGTGCCAGCAGCTTGACTAGCGGGGTTCCTGGCAATGAGCAGTTCTTC. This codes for CASSLTSGVPGNEQFF.

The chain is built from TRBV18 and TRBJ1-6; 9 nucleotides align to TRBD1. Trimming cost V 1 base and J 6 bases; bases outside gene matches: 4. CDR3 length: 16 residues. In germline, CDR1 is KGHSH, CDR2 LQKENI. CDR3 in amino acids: CASSPRDRVGNSPLHF. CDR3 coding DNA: TGTGCCAGCTCACCACGGGACAGGGTTGGTAATTCACCCCTCCACTTT.

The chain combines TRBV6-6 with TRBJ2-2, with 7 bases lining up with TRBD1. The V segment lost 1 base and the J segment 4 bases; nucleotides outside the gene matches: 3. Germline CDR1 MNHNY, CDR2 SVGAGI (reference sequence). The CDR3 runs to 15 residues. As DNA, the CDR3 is TGTGCCAGCAGTTACTTGGGACAGACCACCGGGGAGCTGTTTTTT. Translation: CASSYLGQTTGELFF.

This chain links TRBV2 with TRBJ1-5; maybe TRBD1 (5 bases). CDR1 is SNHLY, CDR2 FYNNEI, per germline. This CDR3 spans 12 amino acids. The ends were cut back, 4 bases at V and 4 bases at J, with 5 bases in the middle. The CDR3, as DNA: TGTGCCAGCAGTGGGGGGAATCAGCCCCAGCATTTT. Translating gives CASSGGNQPQHF.

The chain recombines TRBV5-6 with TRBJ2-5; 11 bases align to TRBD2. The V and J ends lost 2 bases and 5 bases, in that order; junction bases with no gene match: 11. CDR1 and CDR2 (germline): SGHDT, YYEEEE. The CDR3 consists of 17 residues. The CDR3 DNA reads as TGTGCCAGCAGCTTCGGTAGCGGGAGGGCGAGGGGGGAGACCCAGTACTTC. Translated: CASSFGSGRARGETQYF.